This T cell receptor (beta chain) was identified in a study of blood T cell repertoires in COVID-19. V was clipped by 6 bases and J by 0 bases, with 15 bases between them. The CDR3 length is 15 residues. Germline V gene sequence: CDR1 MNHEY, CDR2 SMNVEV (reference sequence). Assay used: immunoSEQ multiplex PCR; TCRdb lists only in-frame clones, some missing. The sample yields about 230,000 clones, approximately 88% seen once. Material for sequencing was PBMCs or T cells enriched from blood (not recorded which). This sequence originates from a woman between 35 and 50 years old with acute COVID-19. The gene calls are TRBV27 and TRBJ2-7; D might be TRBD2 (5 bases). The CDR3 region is CASRFVVGSSYEQYF. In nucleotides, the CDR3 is TGTGCCAGCAGATTTGTGGTGGGGAGCTCCTACGAGCAGTACTTC.